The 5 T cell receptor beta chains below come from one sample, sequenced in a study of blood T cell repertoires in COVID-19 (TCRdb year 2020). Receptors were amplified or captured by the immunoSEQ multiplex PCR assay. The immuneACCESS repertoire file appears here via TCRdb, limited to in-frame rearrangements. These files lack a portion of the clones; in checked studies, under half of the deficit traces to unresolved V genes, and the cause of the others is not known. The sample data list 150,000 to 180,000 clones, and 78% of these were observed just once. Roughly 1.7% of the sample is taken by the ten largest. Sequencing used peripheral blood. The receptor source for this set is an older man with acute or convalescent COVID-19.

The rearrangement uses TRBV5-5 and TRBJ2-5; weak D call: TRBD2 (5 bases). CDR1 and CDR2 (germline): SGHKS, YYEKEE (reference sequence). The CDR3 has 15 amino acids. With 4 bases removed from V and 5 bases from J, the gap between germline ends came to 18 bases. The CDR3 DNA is TGTGCCAGCAGCCGAGTGGGCCCCCGAGGGGAGACCCAGTACTTC. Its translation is CASSRVGPRGETQYF.

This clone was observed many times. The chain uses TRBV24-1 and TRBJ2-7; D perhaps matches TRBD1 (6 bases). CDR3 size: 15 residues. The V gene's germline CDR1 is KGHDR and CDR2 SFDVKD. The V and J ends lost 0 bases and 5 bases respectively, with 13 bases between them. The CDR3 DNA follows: TGTGCCACCAGTGATTTGAACAGGGTCCGGAACGAGCAGTACTTC. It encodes CATSDLNRVRNEQYF.

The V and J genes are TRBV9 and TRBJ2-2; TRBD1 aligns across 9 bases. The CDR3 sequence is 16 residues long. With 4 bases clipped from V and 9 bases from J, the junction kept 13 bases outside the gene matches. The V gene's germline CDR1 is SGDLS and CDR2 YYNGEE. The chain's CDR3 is CASSNRQGGANRELFF. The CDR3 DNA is TGTGCCAGCAGCAACCGACAGGGGGGTGCGAATCGGGAGCTGTTTTTT.

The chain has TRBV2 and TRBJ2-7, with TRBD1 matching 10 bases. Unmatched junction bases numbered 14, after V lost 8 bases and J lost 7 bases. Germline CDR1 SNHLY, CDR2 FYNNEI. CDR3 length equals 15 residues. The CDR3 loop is CASHMGQGSRGEQYF. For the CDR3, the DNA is TGTGCCAGCCACATGGGACAGGGGAGTCGAGGAGAGCAGTACTTC.

DNA of the CDR3: TGTGCCAGCATTTCAGACAGGGGAGGTAGCAATCAGCCCCAGCATTTT. Translated, it gives CASISDRGGSNQPQHF. The chain has TRBV2 and TRBJ1-5, with 8 positions matching TRBD1. V shed 7 bases and J 0 bases; nucleotides not matched to a gene: 8. There are 16 residues in the CDR3. The germline V gene has CDR1 SNHLY and CDR2 FYNNEI.